The entry below describes one TCR beta chain. Its specificity is unknown. This entry belongs to a study of T cell responses to AZD1222 COVID-19 vaccine. CDR3 size: 13 residues. V lost 8 bases to trimming and J lost 4 bases; unmatched junction nucleotides: 5. Germline loops: CDR1 MNHEY, CDR2 SVGAGI. Assay used: immunoSEQ multiplex PCR; TCRdb lists only in-frame clones, some missing. Of 180,000 or so clones listed, about nine tenths are singletons. Study-wide results and limits: The study sampled repertoires only after the peak T cell response. The number of AZD1222 recipients seropositive at baseline was only five or six.

The sample was peripheral blood, taken 28 days after the second AZD1222 dose. This TCR was sampled from an adult who received the AZD1222 COVID-19 vaccine. V gene TRBV6-5 combines with J gene TRBJ1-1, with 9 bases lining up with TRBD1. The CDR3 here is CASSGTGFTEAFF. CDR3 in DNA: TGTGCCAGCTCGGGGACAGGGTTCACTGAAGCTTTCTTT.